What follows are 27 T cell receptor beta chains derived from one specimen sequenced in a study of neurological immune-mediated disorders. MiXCR, run by TCRdb on the 5' RACE reads, gives a single entry per CDR3 protein. The table shows under 60,000 distinct CDR3 sequences, with over 4.5% occurring only once. The sample taken for sequencing was CD4+ T cells from blood. Every receptor here comes from a woman under 30 with multiple sclerosis.

This clonotype has a count of ten or more. The CDR3 DNA reads as TGTGCCAGCGCTCCCCTAGGGGCAGGGCTCGGTGAGCAGTTCTTC. Translated: CASAPLGAGLGEQFF. The V gene is TRBV27, the J gene TRBJ2-1, with a weak D call TRBD1 (5 bases). V gave up 8 bases and J gave up 9 bases, with 23 bases separating them. Germline V lookup: CDR1 MNHEY, CDR2 SMNVEV (reference sequence). This CDR3 comprises 15 residues.

This clonotype was found many times. The chain couples TRBV29-1 to TRBJ1-1, with D possibly being TRBD1 (5 bases). Trimming shortened V by 4 bases and J by 1 base, and 7 bases separated the two germline ends. The CDR3 is 12 residues long. Germline loops: CDR1 SQVTM, CDR2 ANQGSEA. The CDR3 bases are TGCAGCGTTGGAAGGGGGAACACTGAAGCTTTCTTT. Translation gives CSVGRGNTEAFF. Full variable domain (outside the CDR3, taken from reference TRBV29-1 and TRBJ1-1): SAVISQKPSRDICQRGTSLTIQCQVDSQVTMMFWYRQQPGQSLTLIATANQGSEATYESGFVIDKFPISRPNLTFSTLTVSNMSPEDSSIYLCSVGRGNTEAFFGQGTRLTVV.

This clonotype was seen repeatedly, ten times or more. The gene calls are TRBV5-1 and TRBJ2-2; D is perhaps TRBD2 (5 bases). Germline loops: CDR1 SGHRS, CDR2 YFSETQ. V lost 4 bases and J lost 5, with 12 bases in between. CDR3 length: 14 amino acids. The CDR3, as DNA: TGCGCCAGCAGCATCCCGACGGGGACCGGGGAGCTGTTTTTT. Protein: CASSIPTGTGELFF. Full variable domain (outside the CDR3, taken from reference TRBV5-1 and TRBJ2-2): KAGVTQTPRYLIKTRGQQVTLSCSPISGHRSVSWYQQTPGQGLQFLFEYFSETQRNKGNFPGRFSGRQFSNSRSEMNVSTLELGDSALYLCASSIPTGTGELFFGEGSRLTVL.

The rearrangement links TRBV19 to TRBJ2-1; a weak D match, TRBD2 (6 bases). The CDR3 runs to 11 residues. Germline CDR1 reads LNHDA; CDR2 reads SQIVND (reference sequence). Trimming took off 5 bases at V and 10 bases at J, with 9 bases between the two ends. The CDR3 bases are TGTGCCAGTAGTCGCAGCGGGGAGCAGTTCTTC. Protein: CASSRSGEQFF. Complete variable domain (other parts from reference TRBV19 and TRBJ2-1): DGGITQSPKYLFRKEGQNVTLSCEQNLNHDAMYWYRQDPGQGLRLIYYSQIVNDFQKGDIAEGYSVSREKKESFPLTVTSAQKNPTAFYLCASSRSGEQFFGPGTRLTVL.

This clonotype was observed many times. CDR3 in DNA: TGTGCCAGCAGTTACTCGGGGACAGGGGGCCTCTATGGCTACACCTTC. Translated, it gives CASSYSGTGGLYGYTF. The chain joins TRBV6-5 to TRBJ1-2, with 12 bases matching TRBD1. V trimming: 0 bases; J trimming: 4 bases; junction bases outside the gene matches: 3. CDR3 length equals 16 residues. Germline CDR1 is MNHEY and CDR2 is SVGAGI.

The genes are TRBV7-8 and TRBJ2-7; 12 nucleotides match TRBD1. V shed 6 bases, J shed 5 bases, and the junction held 2 bases outside the gene matches. The CDR3 length is 13 residues. Germline lookup yields CDR1 SGHVS and CDR2 FQNEAQ. CDR3 sequence: CASRGQGADEQYF. DNA for the CDR3: TGTGCCAGCAGGGGACAGGGGGCCGACGAGCAGTACTTC.

The chain is built from TRBV29-1 and TRBJ1-6; D not resolved. This CDR3 has 13 amino acids. Germline V CDR1 and CDR2: SQVTM, ANQGSEA. V lost 4 bases to trimming and J lost 7 bases, with 11 bases between them. The CDR3 sequence is CSVGGKNNSPLHF. In DNA, the CDR3 is TGCAGCGTTGGAGGCAAGAACAATTCACCCCTCCACTTT.

This clonotype showed up many times. The V and J genes are TRBV20-1 and TRBJ2-3, with 11 bases lining up with TRBD2. The germline CDR1 and CDR2 sequences are DFQATT and SNEGSKA (reference sequence). The CDR3 extends over 15 amino acids. J was trimmed by 0 bases and V by 4 bases; bases with no gene match: 3. The CDR3 region is CSAISGRGSTDTQYF. Written as DNA, the CDR3 is TGCAGTGCTATTAGCGGGAGGGGGAGCACAGATACGCAGTATTTT.

This clonotype was counted ten times or more. V gene TRBV6-5 combines with J gene TRBJ2-5; D may be TRBD1 (5 bases). This CDR3 is 15 amino acids long. The V end was cut by 6 bases, the J end by 7 bases, with 21 bases between. Germline CDR1 MNHEY, CDR2 SVGAGI. CDR3 sequence (DNA): TGTGCCAGCAGACCCCGACAGACCACAGGCGGGACCCAGTACTTC. Protein product: CASRPRQTTGGTQYF.

This clonotype has at least ten counts. This rearrangement joins TRBV20-1 to TRBJ1-3; D unclear. The CDR3 sequence is 11 residues long. CDR1 is DFQATT and CDR2 is SNEGSKA in the germline V gene (reference sequence). The germline V and J ends were trimmed by 6 bases and 4 bases, with 7 bases remaining between them. For the CDR3, the DNA is TGCAGTGCCCTGGACGGAAACACCATATATTTT. Its protein is CSALDGNTIYF.

This clonotype was picked up many times. The DNA of the CDR3 is TGTGCCAGCAGCTTAACTAGATGGGCAGAGCAGTTCTTC. It encodes CASSLTRWAEQFF. V usage is TRBV7-2 and J usage is TRBJ2-1; tentative D call: TRBD2 (5 bases). Looked up from germline, CDR1 is SGHTA and CDR2 is FQGNSA. Between the trimmed V and J ends, which lost 2 bases and 10 bases, there was a span of 12 bases. CDR3 size: 13 residues.

This clonotype came up many times. This chain connects TRBV12-3 or TRBV12-4 to TRBJ1-2, with D possibly being TRBD1 (5 bases). V lost 6 bases and J 2 bases, leaving 19 bases between the germline ends. CDR3 size: 16 residues. Written as DNA, the CDR3 is TGTGCCAGCAGCCCTAAGTGGGACGCCCAGAACTATGGCTACACCTTC. Translated: CASSPKWDAQNYGYTF.

There are many counts of this clonotype. V and J are TRBV12-3 or TRBV12-4 and TRBJ1-1; a weak D match, TRBD1 (6 bases). The CDR3 is 13 residues long. Trimming removed 6 bases from V and 2 bases from J, with 10 bases in between. Here the CDR3 DNA reads TGTGCCAGCAGGCAACAGGGTAACACTGAAGCTTTCTTT. It codes for CASRQQGNTEAFF.

This clonotype was seen many times. This rearrangement joins TRBV12-3 or TRBV12-4 to TRBJ1-5; 7 bases match TRBD1. V lost 5 bases to trimming and J lost 2 bases; unmatched junction nucleotides: 6. The length of the CDR3 is 15 residues. The CDR3 nucleotides are TGTGCCAGCAGTAAGACAGGGTTTGGCAATCAGCCCCAGCATTTT. It specifies CASSKTGFGNQPQHF.

Many counts were recorded for this clonotype. The rearrangement uses TRBV9 and TRBJ2-1; TRBD2 agrees at 12 bases. V lost 2 bases and J lost 8; bases outside the gene matches: 8. Germline V gene sequence: CDR1 SGDLS, CDR2 YYNGEE. This CDR3 region has 16 residues. The CDR3 region is CASSVTSGGTSDEQFF. The CDR3, as DNA: TGTGCCAGCAGCGTTACTAGCGGGGGGACGAGCGATGAGCAGTTCTTC. Full variable domain (remainder filled in from reference TRBV9 and TRBJ2-1): DSGVTQTPKHLITATGQRVTLRCSPRSGDLSVYWYQQSLDQGLQFLIQYYNGEERAKGNILERFSAQQFPDLHSELNLSSLELGDSALYFCASSVTSGGTSDEQFFGPGTRLTVL.

This rearrangement joins TRBV14 to TRBJ2-5; unclear D gene. This CDR3 has 14 amino acids. The V gene lost 0 bases and the J gene lost 5 bases, with 10 bases spanning the gap. Germline V gene lookup returns CDR1 SGHDN and CDR2 FVKESK. The CDR3 loop reads CASSQDSSEETQYF. The DNA of the CDR3 is TGTGCCAGCAGCCAAGATTCGTCCGAGGAGACCCAGTACTTC. The full variable domain, in which reference TRBV14 and TRBJ2-5 provide the parts outside the CDR3, is EAGVTQFPSHSVIEKGQTVTLRCDPISGHDNLYWYRRVMGKEIKFLLHFVKESKQDESGMPNNRFLAERTGGTYSTLKVQPAELEDSGVYFCASSQDSSEETQYFGPGTRLLVL.

This clonotype has a count of ten or more. The chain recombines TRBV7-8 with TRBJ2-7, with a tentative D call TRBD2 (5 bases). This CDR3 is 14 amino acids long. Per the germline V gene, CDR1 is SGHVS and CDR2 is FQNEAQ. V lost 2 bases to trimming and J lost 2 bases, with 10 bases between them. For the CDR3, the DNA is TGTGCCAGCAGCTTATTAGTAGCGCCCTACGAGCAGTACTTC. It encodes CASSLLVAPYEQYF.

This clonotype was recorded many times. V and J are TRBV4-3 and TRBJ2-4; possibly TRBD2 for D (6 bases). Germline V gene data show CDR1 as LGHNA and CDR2 as YSLEER. The CDR3 totals 15 residues. V was clipped by 1 base and J by 0 bases, with 7 bases between them. This chain's CDR3 is CASSQGGVAKNIQYF. As DNA, the CDR3 is TGCGCCAGCAGCCAAGGGGGGGTAGCCAAAAACATTCAGTACTTC.

This clonotype was counted many times. The gene calls are TRBV20-1 and TRBJ2-3; D unresolved. This CDR3 comprises 18 residues. The germline V and J ends were trimmed by 2 bases and 2 bases, with 23 bases remaining between them. Germline lookup yields CDR1 DFQATT and CDR2 SNEGSKA (reference sequence). The CDR3 protein is CSARRPASTRKNTDTQYF. In DNA, the CDR3 is TGCAGTGCTAGACGACCCGCATCGACACGGAAAAACACAGATACGCAGTATTTT.

In this sample, this clonotype turned up many times. The genes are TRBV28 and TRBJ2-3; 8 bases match TRBD2. The CDR3 has 15 residues. With 8 bases clipped from V and 0 bases from J, the junction kept 7 bases outside the gene matches. Germline V CDR1 and CDR2: MDHEN, SYDVKM. Written as DNA, the CDR3 is TGTGCCAGCTGGCTAGCGGGCAGTAGCACAGATACGCAGTATTTT. It is translated as CASWLAGSSTDTQYF.

This clonotype has a count of ten or more. The rearrangement uses TRBV7-8 and TRBJ1-1; D is unresolved. The ends were cut back, 5 bases at V and 2 bases at J, with 12 bases in the middle. Germline loops: CDR1 SGHVS, CDR2 FQNEAQ. CDR3 size: 14 residues. The chain's CDR3 is CASSTGVGNTEAFF. CDR3 nucleotide sequence: TGTGCCAGCAGCACGGGAGTGGGAAACACTGAAGCTTTCTTT.

This clonotype came up many times. This chain joins TRBV5-1 and TRBJ2-3; 11 bases fit TRBD1. This CDR3 is built from 16 residues. The germline V gene encodes CDR1 SGHRS and CDR2 YFSETQ. V shed 3 bases, J shed 2 bases, and the junction held 5 bases outside the gene matches. The CDR3 sequence is CASSSRTGGPTDTQYF. CDR3 in DNA: TGCGCCAGCAGCTCACGGACAGGGGGCCCCACAGATACGCAGTATTTT.

There are many counts of this clonotype. The chain is built from TRBV9 and TRBJ1-4, with a weak D call TRBD1 (6 bases). Germline V gene data show CDR1 as SGDLS and CDR2 as YYNGEE. The length of the CDR3 is 14 residues. V lost 1 base and J 6 bases, leaving 10 bases between the germline ends. The CDR3 loop reads CASSVRGADEKLFF. The CDR3 nucleotides read TGTGCCAGCAGCGTACGGGGGGCTGATGAAAAACTGTTTTTT.

In this sample, this clonotype turned up a few times. The chain uses TRBV7-6 and TRBJ2-7; 9 bases are shared with TRBD1. V lost 5 bases, J lost 2 bases, and 4 bases stayed unmatched. Germline V gene lookup returns CDR1 SGHVS and CDR2 FNYEAQ. The CDR3 is 14 amino acids. The CDR3 DNA follows: TGTGCCAGCAGCCCGGGGACAGGGACCTACGAGCAGTACTTC. Protein product: CASSPGTGTYEQYF.

This clonotype came up many times. The chain joins TRBV4-3 to TRBJ2-1, with 11 nucleotides matching TRBD2. After removal of 0 bases from V and 9 bases from J, the junction contained 10 bases not matched to a gene. The CDR3 covers 17 residues. Germline loops: CDR1 LGHNA, CDR2 YSLEER. DNA for the CDR3: TGCGCCAGCAGCCAAGAAGGACTAGCGGGCGCCATCCCTGAGCAGTTCTTC. Translating gives CASSQEGLAGAIPEQFF.

Only a few counts were recorded for this clonotype. The chain uses TRBV28 and TRBJ1-1, with D hard to call. From germline, CDR1 is MDHEN and CDR2 SYDVKM. V shed 2 bases and J shed 2 bases, with 6 bases lying between them. There are 13 residues in the CDR3. CDR3 bases: TGTGCCAGCAGTTTAGCTACTAACACTGAAGCTTTCTTT. As protein: CASSLATNTEAFF. Filled out from reference TRBV28 and TRBJ1-1, the complete variable domain reads DVKVTQSSRYLVKRTGEKVFLECVQDMDHENMFWYRQDPGLGLRLIYFSYDVKMKEKGDIPEGYSVSREKKERFSLILESASTNQTSMYLCASSLATNTEAFFGQGTRLTVV.

This clonotype has ten or more counts. J is TRBJ2-3 and V is TRBV12-3 or TRBV12-4, with a weak D call TRBD2 (6 bases). The ends were cut back, 6 bases at V and 4 bases at J, with 23 bases in the middle. The CDR3 loop spans 17 amino acids. CDR3: CASRSRDSRVGSDTQYF. In DNA, the CDR3 is TGTGCCAGCAGATCACGGGACTCCCGGGTGGGATCAGATACGCAGTATTTT.